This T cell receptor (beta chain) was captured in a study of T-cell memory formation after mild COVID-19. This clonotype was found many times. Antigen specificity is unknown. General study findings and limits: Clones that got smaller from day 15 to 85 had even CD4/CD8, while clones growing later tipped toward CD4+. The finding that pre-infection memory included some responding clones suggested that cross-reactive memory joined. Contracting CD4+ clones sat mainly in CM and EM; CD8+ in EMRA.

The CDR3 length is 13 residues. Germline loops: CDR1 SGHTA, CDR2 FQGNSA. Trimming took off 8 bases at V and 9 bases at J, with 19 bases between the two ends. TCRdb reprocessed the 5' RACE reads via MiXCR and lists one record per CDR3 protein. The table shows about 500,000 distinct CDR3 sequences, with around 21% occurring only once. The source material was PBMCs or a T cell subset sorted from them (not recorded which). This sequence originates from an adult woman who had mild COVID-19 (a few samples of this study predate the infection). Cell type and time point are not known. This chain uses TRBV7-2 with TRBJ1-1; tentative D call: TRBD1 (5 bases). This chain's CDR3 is CASATYLGPQAFF. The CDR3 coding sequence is TGTGCCAGCGCTACCTATTTGGGGCCCCAAGCTTTCTTT.